The entry below gives a single T cell receptor (beta chain) sequence along with its context. Using immunoSEQ multiplex PCR, the repertoire was profiled, and TCRdb retains in-frame clones only, with some absent. The sample contains about 26,000 clones, approximately 91% of which appear only once. The sample originates from a study of T cells in localized non-small cell lung cancer. The starting material was peripheral blood, obtained before any cancer treatment. This TCR was recovered from a female donor older than 55 with stage II squamous cell lung carcinoma.

DNA of the CDR3: TGTGCCGTCGGACCCTTGATCACTGAAGCTTTCTTT. Amino acids: CAVGPLITEAFF. This chain connects TRBV28 to TRBJ1-1; D not resolved. The length of the CDR3 is 12 residues. The germline V gene encodes CDR1 MDHEN and CDR2 SYDVKM. V was pared by 11 bases and J by 4 bases, with 14 bases between.